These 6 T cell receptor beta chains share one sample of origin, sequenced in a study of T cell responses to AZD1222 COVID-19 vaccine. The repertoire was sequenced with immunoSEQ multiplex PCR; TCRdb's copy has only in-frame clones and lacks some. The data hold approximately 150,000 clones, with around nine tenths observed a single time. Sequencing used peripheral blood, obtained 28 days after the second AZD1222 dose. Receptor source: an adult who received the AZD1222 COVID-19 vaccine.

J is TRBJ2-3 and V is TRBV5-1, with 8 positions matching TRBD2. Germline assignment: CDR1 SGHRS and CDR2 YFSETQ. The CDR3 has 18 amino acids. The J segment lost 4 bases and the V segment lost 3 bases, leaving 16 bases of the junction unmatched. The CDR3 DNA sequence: TGCGCCAGCAGCTCCCCGCTAGGCAAGGCGGGGGGTGCAGATACGCAGTATTTT. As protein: CASSSPLGKAGGADTQYF.

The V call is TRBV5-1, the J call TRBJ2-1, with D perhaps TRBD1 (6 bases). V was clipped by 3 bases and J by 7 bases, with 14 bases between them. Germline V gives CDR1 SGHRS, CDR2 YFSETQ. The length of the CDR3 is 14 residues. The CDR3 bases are TGCGCCAGCAGCTCAACAGGGAGTCGGAATGAGCAGTTCTTC. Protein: CASSSTGSRNEQFF.

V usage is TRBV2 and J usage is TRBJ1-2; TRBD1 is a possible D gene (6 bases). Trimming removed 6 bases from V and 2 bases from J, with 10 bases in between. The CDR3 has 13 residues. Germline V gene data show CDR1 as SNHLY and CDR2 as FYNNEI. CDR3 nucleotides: TGTGCCAGCAGGGGGGGCGAGAACTATGGCTACACCTTC. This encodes CASRGGENYGYTF.

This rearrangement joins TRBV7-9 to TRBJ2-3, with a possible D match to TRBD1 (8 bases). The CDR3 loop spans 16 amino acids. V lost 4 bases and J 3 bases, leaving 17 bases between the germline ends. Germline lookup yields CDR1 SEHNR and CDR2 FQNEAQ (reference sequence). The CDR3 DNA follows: TGTGCCAGCAGCTACCACAGGGGGGGGGCTACAGATACGCAGTATTTT. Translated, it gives CASSYHRGGATDTQYF.

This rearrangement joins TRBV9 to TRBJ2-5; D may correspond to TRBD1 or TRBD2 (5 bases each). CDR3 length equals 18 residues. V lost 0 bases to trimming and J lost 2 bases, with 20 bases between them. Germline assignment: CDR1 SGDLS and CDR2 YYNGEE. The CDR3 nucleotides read TGTGCCAGCAGCGTAGGCCCCACTTGGGGACGAAGGCAAGAGACCCAGTACTTC. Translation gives CASSVGPTWGRRQETQYF.

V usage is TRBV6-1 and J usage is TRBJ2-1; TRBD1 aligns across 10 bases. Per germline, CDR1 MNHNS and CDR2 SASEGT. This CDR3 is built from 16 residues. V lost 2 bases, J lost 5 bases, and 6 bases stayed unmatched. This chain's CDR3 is CASSEFWGTGDNEQFF. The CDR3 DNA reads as TGTGCCAGCAGTGAATTTTGGGGGACAGGGGACAATGAGCAGTTCTTC.